Each of the 18 T cell receptor beta chains below was sequenced from the same sample in a study of OX40 agonist ivuxolimab in advanced cancers. Produced via immunoSEQ multiplex PCR; TCRdb's table is partial and in-frame only. The profile shows about 79,000 clones, 70% to 85% of them singletons. This specimen was CD4+ or CD8+ T cells sorted from blood, taken in a trial of the OX40 agonist ivuxolimab. The receptors come from an adult with an advanced solid tumor such as melanoma, head and neck, liver or kidney cancer.

V gene TRBV4-3 combines with J gene TRBJ2-3; unclear D gene. Trimming left V 1 base short and J 6 bases short, with 11 bases between. The CDR3 covers 14 residues. Germline V gene sequence: CDR1 LGHNA, CDR2 YSLEER. CDR3 coding DNA: TGCGCCAGCAGCCAAGGGATTACTGGGGATACGCAGTATTTT. Residues: CASSQGITGDTQYF.

The chain uses TRBV4-1 and TRBJ2-3; D is perhaps TRBD2 (6 bases). V lost 2 bases, J lost 2 bases, and 8 bases lay in between. Germline CDR1 and CDR2: MGHRA and YSYEKL. The CDR3 length is 14 residues. The CDR3 nucleotides read TGCGCCAGCAGCCAACAGCGGGTCACAGATACGCAGTATTTT. It translates to CASSQQRVTDTQYF.

The V call is TRBV6-5, the J call TRBJ1-2, with 8 nucleotides matching TRBD1. Trimming took 4 bases from V and 4 from J; bases not matched to a gene: 11. CDR3 length equals 16 residues. In germline, CDR1 is MNHEY, CDR2 SVGAGI. The CDR3 protein is CASSFRDRQGTYGYTF. CDR3 DNA: TGTGCCAGCAGTTTCCGGGATAGACAGGGGACCTATGGCTACACCTTC.

The CDR3 DNA follows: TGTGCCAGCAGCCAAGGGACCTTTAGGACAGATACGCAGTATTTT. Residues: CASSQGTFRTDTQYF. The chain carries TRBV4-2 and TRBJ2-3; unclear D gene. The length of the CDR3 is 15 residues. V was pared by 1 base and J by 3 bases, with 11 bases between. Germline CDR1 and CDR2: LGHNA and YNFKEQ.

This clone was seen a few times. The genes are TRBV4-1 and TRBJ2-3, with D possibly TRBD1 on 6 matching bases. The CDR3 loop spans 17 amino acids. With 3 bases removed from V and 2 bases from J, the gap between germline ends came to 18 bases. The germline V gene encodes CDR1 MGHRA and CDR2 YSYEKL. The CDR3 sequence is CASSQARDKQTTDTQYF. The CDR3, as DNA: TGCGCCAGCAGCCAGGCCCGGGACAAGCAAACCACAGATACGCAGTATTTT.

This chain joins TRBV10-1 and TRBJ2-7; D gene uncertain. V was trimmed by 5 bases and J by 6 bases, leaving 17 bases between them. The CDR3 contains 14 residues. Germline CDR1 WNHNN, CDR2 SYGVQD (reference sequence). The CDR3 DNA is TGCGCCAGCAGTAAAGAGCAGTGGTCGCGCGAGCAGTACTTC. Amino acid sequence: CASSKEQWSREQYF.

For the CDR3, the DNA is TGCGCCAGCAGCCAAGATCTCGCAGGGGTAATATCCTACGAGCAGTACTTC. This codes for CASSQDLAGVISYEQYF. The J gene is TRBJ2-7, the V gene TRBV4-3, with D perhaps TRBD1 (6 bases). The germline V gene has CDR1 LGHNA and CDR2 YSLEER. V lost 0 bases, J lost 1 base, and 16 bases lay in between. The CDR3 is 17 residues long.

The chain links TRBV7-9 to TRBJ1-1, with a weak D call TRBD1 (6 bases). Per the germline V gene, CDR1 is SEHNR and CDR2 is FQNEAQ (reference sequence). The CDR3 is 14 amino acids. V dropped 4 bases and J dropped 5 bases, with 14 bases sitting between them. CDR3 amino acids: CASSYRGAGTEAFF. CDR3 sequence (DNA): TGTGCCAGCAGCTACCGGGGGGCTGGAACTGAAGCTTTCTTT.

In its sample, this clone was seen many times. DNA for the CDR3: TGTGCCAGCAGCAACCAACAGGGGGTTGTTGATGGCTACACCTTC. It encodes CASSNQQGVVDGYTF. The J gene is TRBJ1-2, the V gene TRBV2, with 8 bases aligning to TRBD1. The V segment lost 6 bases and the J segment 6 bases; nucleotides outside the gene matches: 12. In germline, CDR1 is SNHLY, CDR2 FYNNEI. The CDR3 is made up of 15 amino acids.

The rearrangement links TRBV6-5 to TRBJ2-2, with D perhaps given as TRBD1 or TRBD2 (5 bases each). The CDR3 is 13 residues long. Germline V lookup: CDR1 MNHEY, CDR2 SVGAGI. V lost 6 bases, J lost 5 bases, and 10 bases lay in between. The CDR3 here is CASSRGRTGELFF. Written as DNA, the CDR3 is TGTGCCAGCAGCCGGGGCCGGACCGGGGAGCTGTTTTTT.

The chain couples TRBV9 to TRBJ2-1; D unclear. The CDR3 length is 13 residues. Germline V lookup: CDR1 SGDLS, CDR2 YYNGEE. V lost 8 bases to trimming and J lost 0 bases, with 9 bases between them. CDR3 region: CASSLSSYNEQFF. The CDR3 DNA is TGTGCCAGTAGCCTGAGCTCCTACAATGAGCAGTTCTTC.

This clone appeared a few times. The V gene is TRBV7-8, the J gene TRBJ2-5, with 7 nucleotides matching TRBD1. Germline CDR1 reads SGHVS; CDR2 reads FQNEAQ. The J segment lost 1 base and the V segment lost 2 bases, leaving 7 bases of the junction unmatched. The CDR3 is made up of 16 amino acids. DNA for the CDR3: TGTGCCAGCAGCTTAAGGGCAGGGGGTGGCCAAGAGACCCAGTACTTC. Its protein product is CASSLRAGGGQETQYF. Based on the CDR3 plus reference TRBV7-8 and TRBJ2-5, the full variable domain is GAGVSQSPRYKVAKRGQDVALRCDPISGHVSLFWYQQALGQGPEFLTYFQNEAQLDKSGLPSDRFFAERPEGSVSTLKIQRTQQEDSAVYLCASSLRAGGGQETQYFGPGTRLLVL.

The rearrangement links TRBV4-2 to TRBJ2-3, with 7 bases that match TRBD1. Germline trimming cut 5 bases from V and 2 bases from J; bases unmatched to any gene: 10. The CDR3 consists of 16 residues. The germline V gene encodes CDR1 LGHNA and CDR2 YNFKEQ. The CDR3 region has the DNA TGTGCCAGCAGCTCTCATCGGACAGGTCCCACAGATACGCAGTATTTT. This encodes CASSSHRTGPTDTQYF.

The chain carries TRBV29-1 and TRBJ2-3, with 7 bases lining up with TRBD1. Germline-derived CDR1 and CDR2 are SQVTM and ANQGSEA. This CDR3 is built from 14 residues. The J segment lost 2 bases and the V segment lost 6 bases, leaving 8 bases of the junction unmatched. CDR3 in amino acids: CSVATQGFTDTQYF. DNA for the CDR3: TGCAGCGTGGCGACACAGGGGTTCACAGATACGCAGTATTTT.

This clone was seen only once. The V call is TRBV5-1, the J call TRBJ2-5; 7 bases align to TRBD2. J was trimmed by 11 bases and V by 2 bases; bases with no gene match: 9. This CDR3 has 13 residues. The germline V gene has CDR1 SGHRS and CDR2 YFSETQ. Here the CDR3 reads CASSFAGVREQYF. CDR3 DNA: TGCGCCAGCAGCTTTGCGGGAGTACGAGAGCAGTACTTC.

V is TRBV9 and J is TRBJ2-7, with D possibly TRBD2 on 5 matching bases. There are 14 residues in the CDR3. V lost 0 bases to trimming and J lost 0 bases, with 7 bases between them. Per germline, CDR1 SGDLS and CDR2 YYNGEE. The CDR3, as DNA: TGTGCCAGCAGCGTAGCTAGCAACTCCTACGAGCAGTACTTC. Translating gives CASSVASNSYEQYF.

The chain uses TRBV4-3 and TRBJ2-3, with TRBD1 as a possible D gene (5 bases). The CDR3 contains 16 residues. Germline V gene sequence: CDR1 LGHNA, CDR2 YSLEER. The V gene lost 0 bases and the J gene lost 2 bases, with 12 bases spanning the gap. CDR3 DNA sequence: TGCGCCAGCAGCCAAGAATTTAGCAGGGTCACAGATACGCAGTATTTT. It yields the protein CASSQEFSRVTDTQYF.

The rearrangement links TRBV23-1 to TRBJ2-5; D possibly matches TRBD1 or TRBD2 (5 bases each). The J call may be incorrect, as the DNA end agrees better with TRBJ2-7. TRBV23-1 belongs to the ORF category, with a function that is uncertain. This CDR3 comprises 16 residues. Here the CDR3 DNA reads TGCGCCAGCAGTCAACACCGGGACGGAGACTCCTACGAGCAGTACTTC. Translation: CASSQHRDGDSYEQYF.